The text below deals with one T cell receptor beta chain. The target antigen is unknown. TCRdb's table, derived via immunoSEQ multiplex PCR, lists solely in-frame clones and lacks some. The data hold about 180,000 clones, with around 84% observed a single time. The sample originates from a study of cytomegalovirus exposure and HLA in healthy donors. Germline trimming cut 4 bases from V and 2 bases from J; bases unmatched to any gene: 5. Germline V gene lookup returns CDR1 LGHNA and CDR2 YNFKEQ. The CDR3 consists of 17 residues. General study points: The tendency of first-cohort TCR clusters to co-occur in the approximately 110 validation repertoires was the finding of a later analysis. The classifier reportedly diagnosed cytomegalovirus status with high specificity and sensitivity.

The source is a young man in good health and CMV-seropositive. The material sequenced was PBMCs. This chain uses TRBV4-2 with TRBJ2-5, with 15 bases fitting TRBD2. The CDR3 nucleotides read TGTGCCAGCAGCCCCCGGACTAGCGGGGGGGCGCAAGAGACCCAGTACTTC. It encodes CASSPRTSGGAQETQYF.